A selection of T cell receptor beta chains follows, all from one sample in a study of blood T cell repertoires in COVID-19. Libraries were prepared by immunoSEQ multiplex PCR; TCRdb keeps only in-frame clonotypes and omits some of them. The table shows over 55,000 clones, with about four fifths occurring only once. Sequencing was done on a sample of peripheral blood. The receptors were sampled from a man aged 45-65 years with active COVID-19. CDR3s include the opening cysteine and the closing phenylalanine or tryptophan. A D gene is named only where the DNA matches it firmly. Part of the rows lack a size; the others show once, few, many or a class for expanded clones.

J gene	clone size	V gene	D gene	CDR3 DNA	CDR3 protein
TRBJ2-3	.	TRBV6-5	.	TGTGCCAGCAGTTCCCGGACATACCCTAGCACAGATACGCAGTATTTT	CASSSRTYPSTDTQYF
TRBJ1-2	few	TRBV2	TRBD1	TGTGCCAGCACTCGGACAGGGGGCCTTGGCTACACCTTC	CASTRTGGLGYTF
TRBJ2-2	.	TRBV7-2	TRBD2	TGTGCCAGCAGCTCACCCCCGCTAGCGGGAGGTGGCACCGGGGAGCTGTTTTTT	CASSSPPLAGGGTGELFF
TRBJ1-2	.	TRBV6-1	.	TGTGCCAGCAGTGAAGGGAGGGCTTATGGCTACACCTTC	CASSEGRAYGYTF
TRBJ2-1	.	TRBV5-1	TRBD2	TGCGCCAGCAGCTTGAGGACTAGCGGGGGGGCTAGCTCCTACAATGAGCAGTTCTTC	CASSLRTSGGASSYNEQFF
TRBJ2-7	.	TRBV6-1	TRBD1	TGTGCCAGCAGCAAACAGGGGGTGATCTACGAGCAGTACTTC	CASSKQGVIYEQYF
TRBJ1-1	.	TRBV28	.	TGTGCCAGCGGAGATACGAGCACTGAAGCTTTCTTT	CASGDTSTEAFF
TRBJ1-1	.	TRBV2	.	TGTGCCAGCAGCTCGGGACACGGCGCTGAAGCTTTCTTT	CASSSGHGAEAFF
TRBJ1-5	.	TRBV2	.	TGTGCCAGCATCCAGGACACCCATAGCAATCAGCCCCAGCATTTT	CASIQDTHSNQPQHF
TRBJ2-3	.	TRBV10-3	.	TGTGCCATCAGTGCAAGGGGGAGGGTAGATACGCAGTATTTT	CAISARGRVDTQYF
TRBJ2-2	few	TRBV30	TRBD2	TGTGCCTGGAGTATTAGCGGGAGCTACACCGGGGAGCTGTTTTTT	CAWSISGSYTGELFF
TRBJ1-5	.	TRBV30	TRBD1	TGTGCCTGGAGTGACCAGGGGGCGGGCAATCAGCCCCAGCATTTT	CAWSDQGAGNQPQHF
TRBJ2-1	.	TRBV18	TRBD2	TGTGCCAGCTCAGAAGGCGGGAGCTACAATGAGCAGTTCTTC	CASSEGGSYNEQFF
TRBJ2-7	.	TRBV10-3	.	TGTGCCATCAGTGAGACTAGCTCCTACGAGCAGTACTTC	CAISETSSYEQYF
TRBJ2-1	.	TRBV10-1	TRBD2	TGCGCCAGCAGTGACACTAGCGGACACAATGAGCAGTTCTTC	CASSDTSGHNEQFF
TRBJ1-4	.	TRBV6-5	.	TGTGCCAGCGGGAGGACCCGCGGAACTAATGAAAAACTGTTTTTT	CASGRTRGTNEKLFF
TRBJ1-2	.	TRBV5-1	TRBD1	TGCGCCAGCAGCTTGGGACAGGGGCTGGATGGCTACACCTTC	CASSLGQGLDGYTF
TRBJ2-1	.	TRBV24-1	.	TGTGCCACCAGTGATGTAACGGGGGACCAGGCCGAGCAGTTCTTC	CATSDVTGDQAEQFF
TRBJ1-5	.	TRBV28	.	TGTGCCAGCAGTTTAATGGGGGCTATCAATCAGCCCCAGCATTTT	CASSLMGAINQPQHF
TRBJ2-3	once	TRBV10-3	TRBD2	TGTGCCATCAGTGGACTAGCGGGGGGGCGTTCAGATACGCAGTATTTT	CAISGLAGGRSDTQYF
TRBJ1-1	.	TRBV6-4	TRBD1	TGTGCCAGCAGTGAAGGGACAGGCACTGAAGCTTTCTTT	CASSEGTGTEAFF
TRBJ1-1	once	TRBV28	.	TGTGCCAGCCTCGGGTTGCGAGGGCGTAACACTGAAGCTTTCTTT	CASLGLRGRNTEAFF
TRBJ2-5	once	TRBV7-2	TRBD2	TGTGCCAGCAGCCCCCTGTTTGTGGTGGGGGGGTACCAAGAGACCCAGTACTTC	CASSPLFVVGGYQETQYF
TRBJ2-6	.	TRBV19	TRBD1	TGTGCCAGTAGTATTGGCAGGGGGCCTTTCTCTGGGGCCAACGTCCTGACTTTC	CASSIGRGPFSGANVLTF
TRBJ1-1	.	TRBV7-3	.	TGTGCCAGCAGCCCATCGGGGGGACGGGACACTGAAGCTTTCTTT	CASSPSGGRDTEAFF
TRBJ2-7	.	TRBV19	.	TGTGCCAGTAGTATCGCGCGGGCCACCTACGAGCAGTACTTC	CASSIARATYEQYF
TRBJ1-1	.	TRBV30	.	TGTGCCTGGAGCCCGAGGCGGCGGCAGCCTAACACTGAAGCTTTCTTT	CAWSPRRRQPNTEAFF
TRBJ1-4	.	TRBV20-1	.	TGCAGTGCTAATGACCCAAGCGCGGGGGGACTGTTTTTT	CSANDPSAGGLFF
TRBJ1-2	.	TRBV7-9	TRBD1	TGTGCCAGCAGCCCAACGGACAGGATTAACTATGGCTACACCTTC	CASSPTDRINYGYTF
TRBJ2-7	.	TRBV12-3/TRBV12-4	TRBD2	TGTGCCAGCAGGCGGGAGGAGTCGGACGAGCAGTACTTC	CASRREESDEQYF
TRBJ2-1	.	TRBV7-2	TRBD2	TGTGCCAGCAGCGACCAGCGGGGGGGCCCGGGTAATGAGCAGTTCTTC	CASSDQRGGPGNEQFF
TRBJ2-5	.	TRBV7-9	TRBD1	TGTGCCAGCAGTCGTCCCGGGACAGGAGGGGAGACCCAGTACTTC	CASSRPGTGGETQYF
TRBJ2-7	.	TRBV10-3	TRBD2	TGTGCCATCAGTTCAGCGGGAGTGGTGTACGAGCAGTACTTC	CAISSAGVVYEQYF
TRBJ2-1	.	TRBV24-1	TRBD1	TGTGCCACCAGTGATGGGACAGGGGGGAGGAATGAGCAGTTCTTC	CATSDGTGGRNEQFF
TRBJ2-3	once	TRBV19	TRBD2	TGTGCCAGTAGTCCAGAGGGCGGGAGGATTGGCACAGATACGCAGTATTTT	CASSPEGGRIGTDTQYF
TRBJ2-2	.	TRBV5-1	TRBD1	TGCGCCAGCAGCTTAGGGGGGACAGGGGTGAACACCGGGGAGCTGTTTTTT	CASSLGGTGVNTGELFF
TRBJ2-7	.	TRBV5-1	.	TGCGCCAGCAGCTTGGCCAACTACGAGGACGAGCAGTACTTC	CASSLANYEDEQYF
TRBJ2-3	.	TRBV6-6	TRBD1	TGTGCCAGCAGTTGGGACAGGAGTGCAGATACGCAGTATTTT	CASSWDRSADTQYF
TRBJ2-5	.	TRBV5-1	TRBD2	TGCGCCAGCAGCGAGCTAGCGGGGAGACAAGAGACCCAGTACTTC	CASSELAGRQETQYF
TRBJ2-7	few	TRBV20-1	TRBD2	TGCAGTGCTAGTGGTTCGGGACTAGCGGTTGCCTACGAGCAGTACTTC	CSASGSGLAVAYEQYF
TRBJ2-1	few	TRBV4-2	.	TGTGCCAGCAGCCAGACCTTGAGAGCGGGCGATTACAATGAGCAGTTCTTC	CASSQTLRAGDYNEQFF
TRBJ2-1	.	TRBV7-9	TRBD1	TGTGCCAGCAGCTTACGACAGGGGTTCAGCAATGAGCAGTTCTTC	CASSLRQGFSNEQFF
TRBJ1-1	.	TRBV3-1/TRBV3-2	TRBD1	TGTGCCAGCAGCCGCCCCACCACAGGGGTAGCTTTCTTT	CASSRPTTGVAFF
TRBJ2-1	.	TRBV19	TRBD1	TGTGCCAGTAGTGAAGGGACAGGGCGGTTCTACAATGAGCAGTTCTTC	CASSEGTGRFYNEQFF
TRBJ1-1	few	TRBV6-5	.	TGTGCCAGCAGTTATAGGGAGGGGCGGCCGAACACTGAAGCTTTCTTT	CASSYREGRPNTEAFF
TRBJ2-1	.	TRBV3-1/TRBV3-2	TRBD1	TGTGCCAGCAGCCAAGATGCCACAGGGGGCGCGAGGCAGTTCTTC	CASSQDATGGARQFF
TRBJ1-2	few	TRBV27	.	TGTGCCAGCAGTTTTCGGGGGGCCCTGGGCTACACCTTC	CASSFRGALGYTF
TRBJ1-1	.	TRBV19	.	TGTGCCAGTAGTCAGGGGCCGGACACTGAAGCTTTCTTT	CASSQGPDTEAFF
TRBJ2-1	.	TRBV11-3	.	TGTGCCAGCAGCCGAGGGGGTCGGAATGAGCAGTTCTTC	CASSRGGRNEQFF
TRBJ2-1	.	TRBV24-1	TRBD1	TGTGCCACCAGTACGGCCCGGGACAGGGCCTTTGAGCAGTTCTTC	CATSTARDRAFEQFF
TRBJ2-5	.	TRBV19	.	TGTGCCAGTAGTATTTTGAGCGAGACCCAGTACTTC	CASSILSETQYF